The 30 T cell receptor beta chains below come from one sample, sequenced in a study of blood T cell repertoires in COVID-19 (dated by TCRdb to the early 2020s). The library was made by the immunoSEQ multiplex PCR assay. TCRdb took this table from immuneACCESS and kept in-frame rearrangements with V and J called. Such tables lack part of the clones; where checked against another copy, unresolved V genes explain under half of the gap, and the rest is unexplained. The sample records 250,000 to 350,000 clones, around 87% of which are singletons. Of the sample, less than 9.5% is held by the ten largest clones. Sequencing input: peripheral blood. The receptors originated from a woman aged 50 to 60 who had recovered from COVID-19.

V and J are TRBV6-2 or TRBV6-3 and TRBJ1-5; possibly TRBD1 for D (5 bases). The V end was cut by 4 bases, the J end by 0 bases, with 22 bases between. Germline V gene data show CDR1 as MNHEY and CDR2 as SVGEGT. There are 19 residues in the CDR3. CDR3 nucleotide sequence: TGTGCCAGCAGTTCCCAAACAGGATCTTACACTTATAGCAATCAGCCCCAGCATTTT. Encoded protein: CASSSQTGSYTYSNQPQHF.

Only one count was recorded for this clone. The chain uses TRBV28 and TRBJ2-3; TRBD2 agrees at 8 bases. The CDR3 covers 14 residues. Germline values: CDR1 MDHEN, CDR2 SYDVKM. Trimming took 3 bases from V and 1 from J; bases not matched to a gene: 0. The CDR3 DNA reads as TGTGCCAGCAGTTTTAGCGGGGGCACAGATACGCAGTATTTT. Translating gives CASSFSGGTDTQYF. The variable domain in full, completed from reference TRBV28 and TRBJ2-3, reads DVKVTQSSRYLVKRTGEKVFLECVQDMDHENMFWYRQDPGLGLRLIYFSYDVKMKEKGDIPEGYSVSREKKERFSLILESASTNQTSMYLCASSFSGGTDTQYFGPGTRLTVL.

This clone has a single count. This sequence joins TRBV7-8 and TRBJ1-2; TRBD1 might be the D (5 bases). CDR1 is SGHVS and CDR2 is FQNEAQ in the germline V gene. This CDR3 has 17 residues. The ends were cut back, 2 bases at V and 6 bases at J, with 22 bases in the middle. The CDR3 sequence: CASSLKLPGGVRNGYTF. The CDR3 region has the DNA TGTGCCAGCAGCTTAAAGCTCCCCGGGGGTGTACGAAATGGCTACACCTTC.

This sequence joins TRBV7-2 and TRBJ1-1, with TRBD1 matching over 7 bases. The CDR3 runs to 15 residues. Germline CDR1 SGHTA, CDR2 FQGNSA. The J segment lost 0 bases and the V segment lost 5 bases, leaving 6 bases of the junction unmatched. This CDR3 reads CASSPGGVMNTEAFF. Here the CDR3 DNA reads TGTGCCAGCAGCCCAGGGGGAGTGATGAACACTGAAGCTTTCTTT.

This rearrangement joins TRBV7-9 to TRBJ2-1, with no clear D. Trimming removed 7 bases from V and 9 bases from J, with 22 bases in between. This CDR3 has 15 amino acids. Germline values: CDR1 SEHNR, CDR2 FQNEAQ (reference sequence). Written as DNA, the CDR3 is TGTGCCAGCAAGGCTCCGGGTCCCCCTTGGTTTGAGCAGTTCTTC. It encodes CASKAPGPPWFEQFF.

CDR3 DNA sequence: TGTGCCAGCAGTACGAGGACAGTGAATGAAAAACTGTTTTTT. The encoded protein is CASSTRTVNEKLFF. This chain links TRBV28 with TRBJ1-4; possibly TRBD1 for D (6 bases). Germline V lookup: CDR1 MDHEN, CDR2 SYDVKM. The length of the CDR3 is 14 residues. V was shortened by 5 bases and J by 5 bases, with 12 bases between the two germline ends.

This clone was observed once. The rearrangement uses TRBV11-3 and TRBJ1-1; 9 bases line up with TRBD1. The CDR3 extends over 19 amino acids. CDR1 SGHNT and CDR2 YENEEA come from the germline V gene. V shed 5 bases and J 1 base; nucleotides not matched to a gene: 17. The CDR3, as DNA: TGTGCCAGCAGCCCTTGGGACAGGGTAGCGATGGGTCGGAACACTGAAGCTTTCTTT. It specifies CASSPWDRVAMGRNTEAFF.

The chain couples TRBV2 to TRBJ1-6; 8 nucleotides match TRBD1. The J segment lost 10 bases and the V segment lost 7 bases, leaving 12 bases of the junction unmatched. The germline gives CDR1 SNHLY, CDR2 FYNNEI. The CDR3 runs 15 residues. CDR3 sequence (DNA): TGTGCCAGCAATCAGGGCCAGGGGGCAGGGTCACCCCTCCACTTT. As protein: CASNQGQGAGSPLHF.

This clone has only one observation. J is TRBJ2-1 and V is TRBV7-9; TRBD1 matches 8 bases. This CDR3 is 16 amino acids long. Trimming removed 5 bases from V and 9 bases from J; junction bases left unmatched: 15. CDR1 and CDR2 from the germline V gene are SEHNR and FQNEAQ (reference sequence). The CDR3 nucleotides read TGTGCCAGCAGCAACACCTGGACAGGGAGGTCGGCTGAGCAGTTCTTC. Amino acid sequence: CASSNTWTGRSAEQFF.

This rearrangement joins TRBV28 to TRBJ2-7; possible D gene TRBD1, 5 bases. The CDR3 is 15 amino acids. Germline V gives CDR1 MDHEN, CDR2 SYDVKM. The germline V and J ends were trimmed by 3 bases and 2 bases, with 14 bases remaining between them. CDR3 nucleotide sequence: TGTGCCAGCAGTTTGGGCGCCCAGGGCACCTACGAGCAGTACTTC. Amino acids: CASSLGAQGTYEQYF.

The chain recombines TRBV7-6 with TRBJ2-1; D may be TRBD2 (7 bases). Deletions cut 5 bases from V and 3 bases from J, with 20 bases between. The CDR3 contains 17 residues. Germline CDR1 reads SGHVS; CDR2 reads FNYEAQ. The CDR3 protein is CASSPRTSRGVYNEQFF. The CDR3 DNA follows: TGTGCCAGCAGCCCTCGGACTAGTAGGGGGGTCTACAATGAGCAGTTCTTC.

The chain has TRBV27 and TRBJ2-1; 9 positions agree with TRBD1. Germline CDR1 and CDR2: MNHEY and SMNVEV (reference sequence). The CDR3 consists of 17 residues. The ends lost 5 bases at V and 2 bases at J; junction bases unmatched: 10. The CDR3 DNA is TGTGCCAGCAGTCCCCCCGGGACAGGGTTACCCTACAATGAGCAGTTCTTC. Translating it yields CASSPPGTGLPYNEQFF.

The chain joins TRBV9 to TRBJ1-6; possible D gene TRBD1, 5 bases. This CDR3 comprises 14 residues. Germline V gene lookup returns CDR1 SGDLS and CDR2 YYNGEE. With 4 bases removed from V and 7 bases from J, the gap between germline ends came to 12 bases. The CDR3 here is CASSPRDLNSPLHF. The CDR3 DNA is TGTGCCAGCAGCCCCCGGGACTTAAATTCACCCCTCCACTTT. The full variable domain, with the rest looked up from reference TRBV9 and TRBJ1-6, is DSGVTQTPKHLITATGQRVTLRCSPRSGDLSVYWYQQSLDQGLQFLIQYYNGEERAKGNILERFSAQQFPDLHSELNLSSLELGDSALYFCASSPRDLNSPLHFGNGTRLTVT.

This chain connects TRBV5-4 to TRBJ2-1, with TRBD1 matching 9 bases. V lost 6 bases and J lost 8; bases outside the gene matches: 18. The CDR3 spans 17 residues. Germline V lookup: CDR1 SGHNT, CDR2 YYREEE (reference sequence). The CDR3 DNA sequence: TGTGCCAGCACCAGATGGCGCGGACAGGGGATTAACCATGAGCAGTTCTTC. Protein product: CASTRWRGQGINHEQFF.

This chain uses TRBV3-1 (or the pseudogene TRBV3-2) with TRBJ1-4; the D gene is possibly TRBD1 (5 bases). Trimming shortened V by 6 bases and J by 6 bases, and 20 bases separated the two germline ends. The CDR3 has 16 amino acids. CDR1 and CDR2 (germline): LGHDT, YNNKEL (reference sequence). In DNA, the CDR3 is TGTGCCAGCAGGGGAGGTTTTGGGGGGGTTTATGAAAAACTGTTTTTT. Translated: CASRGGFGGVYEKLFF.

J is TRBJ2-1 and V is TRBV9; 8 bases agree with TRBD2. CDR3 length: 14 amino acids. With V trimmed by 4 bases and J by 3 bases, 3 bases remained unmatched. Germline V gives CDR1 SGDLS, CDR2 YYNGEE. Here the CDR3 reads CASSLGLVYNEQFF. The CDR3 DNA reads TGTGCCAGCAGCTTGGGACTAGTCTACAATGAGCAGTTCTTC.

This clone was counted between two and nine times. The chain combines TRBV18 with TRBJ1-1; tentative D call: TRBD1 (5 bases). V shed 6 bases and J shed 5 bases, with 13 bases lying between them. The CDR3 sequence is 13 residues long. The V gene's germline CDR1 is KGHSH and CDR2 LQKENI. CDR3 in DNA: TGTGCCAGCTCTCCCCAGGGTGGAACTGAAGCTTTCTTT. Translated, it gives CASSPQGGTEAFF.

This chain connects TRBV7-2 to TRBJ1-2; D gene unclear. This CDR3 is built from 16 residues. Trimming took 5 bases from V and 1 from J, leaving 17 bases between them. The germline V gene has CDR1 SGHTA and CDR2 FQGNSA. The CDR3 spells CASSTHVAGYNYGYTF. In DNA, the CDR3 is TGTGCCAGCAGCACACACGTAGCGGGCTATAACTATGGCTACACCTTC.

The V and J genes are TRBV9 and TRBJ1-6; D might be TRBD1 (6 bases). The CDR3 extends over 15 amino acids. V lost 2 bases to trimming and J lost 5 bases, with 11 bases between them. CDR1 and CDR2 (germline): SGDLS, YYNGEE. CDR3 in DNA: TGTGCCAGCAGCGTCGGACAGAACAATAATTCACCCCTCCACTTT. Encoded protein: CASSVGQNNNSPLHF.

V and J are TRBV5-1 and TRBJ2-5, with 12 bases matching TRBD2. Trimming cost V 3 bases and J 1 base; bases outside gene matches: 4. This CDR3 is built from 16 residues. In germline, CDR1 is SGHRS, CDR2 YFSETQ. Written as DNA, the CDR3 is TGCGCCAGCAGCTCAGGGACTAGCGGGCTCCAAGAGACCCAGTACTTC. Translating it yields CASSSGTSGLQETQYF.

The V and J genes are TRBV24-1 and TRBJ2-5, with 13 bases identical to TRBD2. Germline trimming cut 5 bases from V and 3 bases from J; bases unmatched to any gene: 2. The CDR3 is 15 residues long. The germline gives CDR1 KGHDR, CDR2 SFDVKD. The CDR3 bases are TGTGCCACCAGTGGTACTAGCGGGAGGGAAGAGACCCAGTACTTC. Translating it yields CATSGTSGREETQYF.

V gene TRBV6-5 combines with J gene TRBJ2-5, with TRBD2 as a possible D gene (6 bases). Looked up from germline, CDR1 is MNHEY and CDR2 is SVGAGI. The CDR3 has 15 amino acids. Between the trimmed V and J ends, which lost 0 bases and 5 bases, there was a span of 13 bases. CDR3 residues: CASSYSGGGGETQYF. The CDR3 DNA is TGTGCCAGCAGTTACTCCGGGGGAGGTGGCGAGACCCAGTACTTC.

The chain has TRBV9 and TRBJ1-1; D not resolved. This CDR3 region has 14 residues. V was shortened by 0 bases and J by 1 base, with 7 bases between the two germline ends. The germline V gene encodes CDR1 SGDLS and CDR2 YYNGEE. The CDR3 nucleotides are TGTGCCAGCAGCGTAGACTCCCGGAACACTGAAGCTTTCTTT. This gives the protein CASSVDSRNTEAFF.

This clone was seen a single time. The V gene is TRBV12-5, the J gene TRBJ2-5; TRBD2 matches at 7 bases. Unmatched junction bases numbered 12, after V lost 7 bases and J lost 4 bases. CDR1 is LGHNT and CDR2 is FRNRAP in the germline V gene. The CDR3 runs 15 residues. The CDR3 region is CASALQGGRGETQYF. CDR3 in DNA: TGTGCTAGTGCCCTGCAGGGCGGGAGAGGAGAGACCCAGTACTTC.

This chain joins TRBV7-2 and TRBJ2-3; 7 positions match TRBD2. Germline CDR1 reads SGHTA; CDR2 reads FQGNSA. V shed 2 bases, J shed 2 bases, and the junction held 4 bases outside the gene matches. The CDR3 totals 15 residues. CDR3 nucleotides: TGTGCCAGCAGCTTAAGCAGCGGGATCACAGATACGCAGTATTTT. It is translated as CASSLSSGITDTQYF.

The gene calls are TRBV28 and TRBJ2-7; 7 bases align to TRBD1. This CDR3 has 14 amino acids. Trimming cost V 7 bases and J 2 bases; bases outside gene matches: 8. Germline CDR1 MDHEN, CDR2 SYDVKM. CDR3 region: CASTAGGFPYEQYF. For the CDR3, the DNA is TGTGCCAGCACCGCAGGGGGATTCCCCTACGAGCAGTACTTC.

The gene calls are TRBV4-2 and TRBJ2-3; 9 positions match TRBD2. J was trimmed by 4 bases and V by 1 base; bases with no gene match: 12. The CDR3 totals 18 residues. In germline, CDR1 is LGHNA, CDR2 YNFKEQ. In DNA, the CDR3 is TGTGCCAGCAGCCAAGGTCCACCTAGCGGGATTCGGTCAGATACGCAGTATTTT. This codes for CASSQGPPSGIRSDTQYF.

This clone occurred a few times. The genes are TRBV27 and TRBJ1-1; D is perhaps TRBD1 (5 bases). Trimming left V 6 bases short and J 4 bases short, with 15 bases between. Germline values: CDR1 MNHEY, CDR2 SMNVEV (reference sequence). CDR3 size: 14 residues. DNA for the CDR3: TGTGCCAGCAGGCCGCCGCAGGGAGGCACTGAAGCTTTCTTT. Translating gives CASRPPQGGTEAFF.

This chain joins TRBV5-4 and TRBJ2-5, with D perhaps TRBD2 (6 bases). Looked up from germline, CDR1 is SGHNT and CDR2 is YYREEE (reference sequence). This CDR3 has 17 residues. Trimming cost V 3 bases and J 4 bases, with 22 bases left between them. The CDR3, as DNA: TGTGCCAGCAGCTACCCGGAGGGGACGCGAGTCGGAGAGACCCAGTACTTC. Its protein is CASSYPEGTRVGETQYF.

The chain combines TRBV5-6 with TRBJ2-3; 9 nucleotides match TRBD2. The CDR3 totals 17 residues. Germline-derived CDR1 and CDR2 are SGHDT and YYEEEE. With V trimmed by 6 bases and J by 4 bases, 15 bases remained unmatched. In DNA, the CDR3 is TGTGCCAGCACCCCCACCCCTGGCGGGGGGGCCCCAGATACGCAGTATTTT. Protein product: CASTPTPGGGAPDTQYF. Looking up the rest from reference TRBV5-6 and TRBJ2-3 gives the full variable domain: DAGVTQSPTHLIKTRGQQVTLRCSPKSGHDTVSWYQQALGQGPQFIFQYYEEEERQRGNFPDRFSGHQFPNYSSELNVNALLLGDSALYLCASTPTPGGGAPDTQYFGPGTRLTVL.